The 29 T cell receptor beta chains below come from one sample, sequenced in a study of OX40 agonist ivuxolimab in advanced cancers. The protocol was immunoSEQ multiplex PCR, while the TCRdb copy is restricted to in-frame clones and leaves out a portion. The data hold some 37,000 clones, with around nine tenths observed a single time. Sequenced here: CD4+ or CD8+ T cells sorted from blood, sampled in a trial of the OX40 agonist ivuxolimab. All receptors derive from an adult with an advanced solid tumor such as melanoma, head and neck, liver or kidney cancer.

This clone was detected only once. This rearrangement joins TRBV27 to TRBJ1-2; 8 bases map to TRBD1. This CDR3 spans 19 amino acids. The germline V gene has CDR1 MNHEY and CDR2 SMNVEV (reference sequence). V was clipped by 2 bases and J by 5 bases; unmatched bases: 19. The CDR3: CASSLNGVDPPTGAYGYTF. CDR3 bases: TGTGCCAGCAGTTTAAATGGAGTGGACCCCCCGACAGGGGCGTATGGCTACACCTTC.

V and J are TRBV7-6 and TRBJ2-5; D not resolved. V lost 8 bases, J lost 2 bases, and 15 bases lay in between. CDR3 length equals 14 residues. Germline V lookup: CDR1 SGHVS, CDR2 FNYEAQ. The chain's CDR3 is CASGMLTRQETQYF. CDR3 nucleotides: TGTGCCAGCGGGATGTTGACAAGACAAGAGACCCAGTACTTC.

The J gene is TRBJ2-2, the V gene TRBV7-8; tentative D call: TRBD2 (5 bases). Germline CDR1 is SGHVS and CDR2 is FQNEAQ. CDR3 length equals 17 residues. Between the trimmed V and J ends, which lost 5 bases and 4 bases, there was a span of 20 bases. The CDR3 DNA reads TGTGCCAGCAGCCTCGCGGCGGTGGGAGAACTCACCGGGGAGCTGTTTTTT. This translates into CASSLAAVGELTGELFF. Full variable domain (outside the CDR3, taken from reference TRBV7-8 and TRBJ2-2): GAGVSQSPRYKVAKRGQDVALRCDPISGHVSLFWYQQALGQGPEFLTYFQNEAQLDKSGLPSDRFFAERPEGSVSTLKIQRTQQEDSAVYLCASSLAAVGELTGELFFGEGSRLTVL.

The rearrangement links TRBV5-1 to TRBJ2-3; D possibly uses TRBD1 or TRBD2 (6 bases each). CDR1 SGHRS and CDR2 YFSETQ come from the germline V gene. There are 15 residues in the CDR3. V lost 3 bases and J 5 bases, leaving 16 bases between the germline ends. The CDR3 region is CASSSPAGGGDTQYF. The CDR3 DNA is TGCGCCAGCAGCTCCCCCGCTGGAGGGGGAGATACGCAGTATTTT.

The rearrangement uses TRBV7-3 and TRBJ2-6; the D is unclear. V was pared by 1 base and J by 0 bases, with 4 bases between. CDR3 length: 15 residues. Germline CDR1 and CDR2: SGHTA and FQGTGA. The DNA of the CDR3 is TGTGCCAGCAGCTTAATGGCCTCTGGGGCCAACGTCCTGACTTTC. It codes for CASSLMASGANVLTF.

This rearrangement joins TRBV7-6 to TRBJ2-1; TRBD2 matches at 12 bases. Per germline, CDR1 SGHVS and CDR2 FNYEAQ. The CDR3 sequence is 16 residues long. V shed 1 base, J shed 9 bases, and the junction held 7 bases outside the gene matches. CDR3 sequence: CASSLGTSGRKVEQFF. CDR3 DNA: TGTGCCAGCAGCTTAGGAACTAGCGGGAGGAAGGTTGAGCAGTTCTTC. The whole variable domain, remainder taken from reference TRBV7-6 and TRBJ2-1, is GAGVSQSPRYKVTKRGQDVALRCDPISGHVSLYWYRQALGQGPEFLTYFNYEAQQDKSGLPNDRFSAERPEGSISTLTIQRTEQRDSAMYRCASSLGTSGRKVEQFFGPGTRLTVL.

The gene calls are TRBV9 and TRBJ2-6; a possible D gene is TRBD1 (6 bases). The CDR3 covers 19 residues. V was cut by 0 bases and J by 3 bases, with 19 bases left in between. Germline CDR1 SGDLS, CDR2 YYNGEE. As DNA, the CDR3 is TGTGCCAGCAGCGTAGCTGGTGGGGGCCCTACCGGTGGGGCCAACGTCCTGACTTTC. As protein: CASSVAGGGPTGGANVLTF.

The V gene is TRBV5-5, the J gene TRBJ2-2; possibly TRBD1 for D (6 bases). Germline V gives CDR1 SGHKS, CDR2 YYEKEE (reference sequence). Trimming shortened V by 4 bases and J by 2 bases, and 9 bases separated the two germline ends. There are 14 residues in the CDR3. CDR3 DNA: TGTGCCAGCAGCCCGGGACACAACACCGGGGAGCTGTTTTTT. Its protein product is CASSPGHNTGELFF.

V and J are TRBV7-9 and TRBJ2-7; a weak D match, TRBD2 (6 bases). The CDR3 sequence is 15 residues long. V was pared by 3 bases and J by 4 bases, with 16 bases between. The germline gives CDR1 SEHNR, CDR2 FQNEAQ (reference sequence). The DNA for the CDR3 is TGTGCCAGCAGCTTCCCTAGCGTCGACACTTACGAGCAGTACTTC. It specifies CASSFPSVDTYEQYF.

The J gene is TRBJ2-1, the V gene TRBV6-6; D is ambiguous. Germline V CDR1 and CDR2: MNHNY, SVGAGI (reference sequence). The CDR3 loop spans 14 amino acids. V was pared by 0 bases and J by 3 bases, with 6 bases between. CDR3 nucleotide sequence: TGTGCCAGCAGTTACTCGTCCTACTACAATGAGCAGTTCTTC. Its protein product is CASSYSSYYNEQFF.

This chain links TRBV9 with TRBJ2-7, with D possibly being TRBD1 (6 bases). The germline V gene encodes CDR1 SGDLS and CDR2 YYNGEE. The CDR3 consists of 13 residues. V gave up 4 bases and J gave up 3 bases, with 11 bases separating them. CDR3 bases: TGTGCCAGCAGCCCCCCGGACAGCTACGAGCAGTACTTC. Translating gives CASSPPDSYEQYF.

The chain couples TRBV19 to TRBJ2-7; no definite D call. The germline V gene encodes CDR1 LNHDA and CDR2 SQIVND (reference sequence). V was shortened by 3 bases and J by 3 bases, with 12 bases between the two germline ends. This CDR3 has 14 amino acids. The CDR3 protein is CASSIYGPSYEQYF. DNA of the CDR3: TGTGCCAGTAGTATTTATGGACCCAGCTACGAGCAGTACTTC.

The V call is TRBV27, the J call TRBJ2-7, with D unclear. Germline-derived CDR1 and CDR2 are MNHEY and SMNVEV (reference sequence). The CDR3 has 15 residues. V dropped 3 bases and J dropped 6 bases, with 18 bases sitting between them. This CDR3 is CASSFRASYLGEQYF. The CDR3 nucleotides are TGTGCCAGCAGTTTCCGGGCTTCCTATCTGGGCGAGCAGTACTTC.

This clone appeared a single time. The V call is TRBV6-5, the J call TRBJ2-3, with no clear D. The germline gives CDR1 MNHEY, CDR2 SVGAGI. V was cut by 5 bases and J by 11 bases, with 14 bases left in between. CDR3 size: 12 residues. This CDR3 is CASSPGDSGQYF. In DNA, the CDR3 is TGTGCCAGCAGTCCCGGTGATTCGGGGCAGTATTTT.

This clone appeared once. The chain joins TRBV6-1 to TRBJ2-1; 12 bases align to TRBD2. Germline V gene lookup returns CDR1 MNHNS and CDR2 SASEGT. V shed 6 bases, J shed 8 bases, and the junction held 2 bases outside the gene matches. The CDR3 length is 13 residues. The CDR3 nucleotides are TGTGCCAGCAGGACTAGCGGGAGCGATGAGCAGTTCTTC. Its protein product is CASRTSGSDEQFF.

The chain recombines TRBV28 with TRBJ2-7, with TRBD1 matching over 9 bases. Germline CDR1 reads MDHEN; CDR2 reads SYDVKM. The length of the CDR3 is 14 residues. With V trimmed by 6 bases and J by 6 bases, 9 bases remained unmatched. The CDR3 nucleotides read TGTGCCAGCAGCCCCGGGACAGGGATTGTCGAGCAGTACTTC. Protein sequence: CASSPGTGIVEQYF.

V usage is TRBV12-5 and J usage is TRBJ2-1; 11 positions match TRBD2. The CDR3 extends over 19 amino acids. V shed 2 bases, J shed 0 bases, and the junction held 9 bases outside the gene matches. Germline CDR1 and CDR2: LGHNT and FRNRAP. The CDR3 DNA reads TGTGCTAGTGGTTTGTTCCCTAGCGGGAGGACCAACTCCTACAATGAGCAGTTCTTC. Amino acid sequence: CASGLFPSGRTNSYNEQFF. The variable domain in full, completed from reference TRBV12-5 and TRBJ2-1, reads DARVTQTPRHKVTEMGQEVTMRCQPILGHNTVFWYRQTMMQGLELLAYFRNRAPLDDSGMPKDRFSAEMPDATLATLKIQPSEPRDSAVYFCASGLFPSGRTNSYNEQFFGPGTRLTVL.

The chain recombines TRBV6-6 with TRBJ2-7; D not certain. The germline V and J ends were trimmed by 0 bases and 2 bases, with 5 bases remaining between them. CDR1 and CDR2 from the germline V gene are MNHNY and SVGAGI (reference sequence). The CDR3 runs 13 residues. The CDR3 bases are TGTGCCAGCAGTTACTCGGTGACCTACGAGCAGTACTTC. Its protein product is CASSYSVTYEQYF.

The genes are TRBV19 and TRBJ2-5; no reliable D call. The CDR3 runs 14 residues. Looked up from germline, CDR1 is LNHDA and CDR2 is SQIVND (reference sequence). Trimming removed 5 bases from V and 0 bases from J, with 10 bases in between. The CDR3 loop is CASSPPAYQETQYF. DNA for the CDR3: TGTGCCAGTAGTCCTCCCGCGTACCAAGAGACCCAGTACTTC.

The V gene is TRBV28, the J gene TRBJ2-5; D perhaps matches TRBD1 (6 bases). Trimming removed 6 bases from V and 1 base from J, with 24 bases in between. Looked up from germline, CDR1 is MDHEN and CDR2 is SYDVKM. CDR3 length: 18 amino acids. For the CDR3, the DNA is TGTGCCAGCAGACCCCACTACGCGAGGGGGAATGTCCAAGAGACCCAGTACTTC. Translated: CASRPHYARGNVQETQYF.

V usage is TRBV5-1 and J usage is TRBJ2-5; 9 nucleotides align to TRBD2. V was pared by 1 base and J by 5 bases, with 9 bases of the junction left unmatched. The CDR3 has 16 amino acids. CDR1 is SGHRS and CDR2 is YFSETQ in the germline V gene. The CDR3 reads CASSLTSGLGEETQYF. In DNA form, the CDR3 reads TGCGCCAGCAGCTTGACTAGCGGGCTAGGTGAGGAGACCCAGTACTTC.

The chain links TRBV27 to TRBJ2-3, with 10 bases aligning to TRBD2. Germline V CDR1 and CDR2: MNHEY, SMNVEV (reference sequence). With 3 bases clipped from V and 4 bases from J, the junction kept 7 bases outside the gene matches. The CDR3 contains 16 residues. CDR3 protein: CASSFLAGVGSDTQYF. The CDR3 DNA reads as TGTGCCAGCAGTTTTCTAGCGGGAGTTGGTTCAGATACGCAGTATTTT.

This clone was recorded a few times. The chain carries TRBV5-4 and TRBJ1-1; 7 nucleotides align to TRBD1. The CDR3 runs 16 residues. V lost 4 bases to trimming and J lost 0 bases; unmatched junction nucleotides: 9. Germline CDR1 SGHNT, CDR2 YYREEE (reference sequence). The CDR3 protein is CASSPRDSTMNTEAFF. The CDR3 coding sequence is TGTGCCAGCAGCCCCCGGGACAGTACCATGAACACTGAAGCTTTCTTT.

This clone has just one count. The rearrangement uses TRBV19 and TRBJ2-1, with D possibly TRBD2 on 5 matching bases. V lost 3 bases to trimming and J lost 7 bases, with 13 bases between them. This CDR3 comprises 14 residues. From germline, CDR1 is LNHDA and CDR2 SQIVND (reference sequence). Here the CDR3 reads CASSMRAELNEQFF. The CDR3 DNA is TGTGCCAGTAGTATGAGGGCAGAACTAAATGAGCAGTTCTTC. Full variable domain (outside the CDR3, taken from reference TRBV19 and TRBJ2-1): DGGITQSPKYLFRKEGQNVTLSCEQNLNHDAMYWYRQDPGQGLRLIYYSQIVNDFQKGDIAEGYSVSREKKESFPLTVTSAQKNPTAFYLCASSMRAELNEQFFGPGTRLTVL.

The rearrangement links TRBV5-4 to TRBJ2-7, with TRBD2 matching 10 bases. Looked up from germline, CDR1 is SGHNT and CDR2 is YYREEE (reference sequence). Germline trimming cut 0 bases from V and 5 bases from J; bases unmatched to any gene: 8. The CDR3 is 16 residues long. CDR3 coding DNA: TGTGCCAGCAGCTTGGCGCGTCTAGCGGGAGTCAACGAGCAGTACTTC. Residues: CASSLARLAGVNEQYF.

This chain's CDR3 is CASSVEGSADTQYF. The CDR3 DNA reads as TGTGCCAGCAGCGTAGAGGGGAGCGCAGATACGCAGTATTTT. The chain joins TRBV9 to TRBJ2-3; either TRBD1 or TRBD2 may supply D (5 bases each). This CDR3 contains 14 residues. CDR1 is SGDLS and CDR2 is YYNGEE in the germline V gene. Trimming stripped 0 bases from V and 4 bases from J, with 9 bases between.

This rearrangement joins TRBV18 to TRBJ2-5, with 9 bases identical to TRBD2. The DNA end is more similar to TRBJ2-7, so the J call may be wrong. Looked up from germline, CDR1 is KGHSH and CDR2 is LQKENI. The CDR3 is 15 residues long. CDR3: CASSPSSGSAYEQYF. In DNA form, the CDR3 reads TGTGCCAGCTCCCCCAGTAGCGGGAGCGCCTACGAGCAGTACTTC.

The V gene is TRBV15, the J gene TRBJ2-1; the match to TRBD2 covers 13 bases. With V trimmed by 5 bases and J by 6 bases, 13 bases remained unmatched. The length of the CDR3 is 18 residues. CDR1 LNHNV and CDR2 YYDKDF come from the germline V gene (reference sequence). CDR3 amino acids: CATSANRGLAGAGNEQFF. CDR3 nucleotides: TGTGCCACCAGCGCTAACCGTGGACTAGCGGGGGCGGGCAATGAGCAGTTCTTC.

The gene calls are TRBV7-9 and TRBJ1-1; D is unresolved. The CDR3 spans 13 residues. Germline values: CDR1 SEHNR, CDR2 FQNEAQ (reference sequence). Trimming left V 0 bases short and J 1 base short, with 3 bases between. CDR3 DNA: TGTGCCAGCAGCTTAGCCACGAACACTGAAGCTTTCTTT. Encoded protein: CASSLATNTEAFF.